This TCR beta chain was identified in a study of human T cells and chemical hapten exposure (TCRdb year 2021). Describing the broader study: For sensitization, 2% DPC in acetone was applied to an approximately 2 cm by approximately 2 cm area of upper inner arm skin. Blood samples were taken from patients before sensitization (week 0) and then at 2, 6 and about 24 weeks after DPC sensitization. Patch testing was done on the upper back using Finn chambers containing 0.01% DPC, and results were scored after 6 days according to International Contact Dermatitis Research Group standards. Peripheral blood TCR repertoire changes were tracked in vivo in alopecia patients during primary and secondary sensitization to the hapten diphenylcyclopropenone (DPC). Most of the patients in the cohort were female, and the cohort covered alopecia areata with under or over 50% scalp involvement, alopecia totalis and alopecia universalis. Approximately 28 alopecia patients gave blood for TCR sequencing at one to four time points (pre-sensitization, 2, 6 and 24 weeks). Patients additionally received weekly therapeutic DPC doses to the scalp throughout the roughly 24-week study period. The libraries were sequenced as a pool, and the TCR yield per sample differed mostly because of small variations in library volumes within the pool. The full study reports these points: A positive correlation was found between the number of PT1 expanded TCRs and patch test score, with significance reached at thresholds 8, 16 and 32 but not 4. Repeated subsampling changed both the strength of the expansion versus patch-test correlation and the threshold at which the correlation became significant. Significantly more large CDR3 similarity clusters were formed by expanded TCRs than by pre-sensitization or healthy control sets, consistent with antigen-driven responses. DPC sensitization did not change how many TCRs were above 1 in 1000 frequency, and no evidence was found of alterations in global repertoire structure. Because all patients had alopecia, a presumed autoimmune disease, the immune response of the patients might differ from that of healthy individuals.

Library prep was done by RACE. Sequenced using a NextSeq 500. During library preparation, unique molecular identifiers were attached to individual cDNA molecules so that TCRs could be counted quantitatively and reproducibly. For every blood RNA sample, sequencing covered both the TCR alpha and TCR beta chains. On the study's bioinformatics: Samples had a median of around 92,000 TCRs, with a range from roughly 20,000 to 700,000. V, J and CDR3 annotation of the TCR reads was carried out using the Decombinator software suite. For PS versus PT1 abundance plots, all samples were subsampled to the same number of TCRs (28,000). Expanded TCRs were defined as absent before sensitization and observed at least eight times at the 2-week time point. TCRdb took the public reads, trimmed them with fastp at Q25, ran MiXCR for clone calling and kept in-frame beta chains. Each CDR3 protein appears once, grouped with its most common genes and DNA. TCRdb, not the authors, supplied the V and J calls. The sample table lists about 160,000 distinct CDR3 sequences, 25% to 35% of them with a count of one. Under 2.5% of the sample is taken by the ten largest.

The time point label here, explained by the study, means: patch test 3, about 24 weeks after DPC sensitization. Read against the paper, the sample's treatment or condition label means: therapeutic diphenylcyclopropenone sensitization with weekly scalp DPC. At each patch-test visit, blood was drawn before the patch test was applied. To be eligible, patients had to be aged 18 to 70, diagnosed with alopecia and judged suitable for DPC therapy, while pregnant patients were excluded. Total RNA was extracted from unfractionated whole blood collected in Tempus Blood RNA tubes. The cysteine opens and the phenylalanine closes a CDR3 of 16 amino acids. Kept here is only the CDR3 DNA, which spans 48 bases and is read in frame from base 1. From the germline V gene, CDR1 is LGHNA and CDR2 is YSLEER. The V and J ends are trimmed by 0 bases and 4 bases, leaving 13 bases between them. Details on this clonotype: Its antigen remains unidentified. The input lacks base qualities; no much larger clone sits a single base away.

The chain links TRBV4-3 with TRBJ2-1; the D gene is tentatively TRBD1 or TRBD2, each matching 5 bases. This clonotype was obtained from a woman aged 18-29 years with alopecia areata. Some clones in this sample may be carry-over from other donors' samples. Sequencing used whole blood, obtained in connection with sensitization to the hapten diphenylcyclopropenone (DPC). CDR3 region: CASSQDVTGLYNEQFF. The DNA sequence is TGCGCCAGCAGCCAAGATGTTACAGGACTTTACAATGAGCAGTTCTTC.